A selection of T cell receptor beta chains follows, all from one sample in a study of CD8 T cells in ankylosing spondylitis. Each CDR3 protein gets one entry after TCRdb re-called the 5' RACE reads with MiXCR. This table has roughly 490,000 distinct CDR3 sequences, over 4% appearing once. Material: blood, either unsorted or a sorted T cell fraction (not recorded which). Receptors were obtained from a male donor with ankylosing spondylitis. The CDR3 runs from the conserved cysteine through the conserved F or W. D genes are given only for firm matches. Size values are once, few and many counts, or a class for expanded clones, and some rows have none.

V gene	J gene	clone size	D gene	CDR3 protein	CDR3 DNA
TRBV7-8	TRBJ2-2	NA	NA	CASSRQQGGELFF	TGTGCCAGCAGCCGGCAGCAAGGTGGGGAGCTGTTTTTT
TRBV7-9	TRBJ2-1	NA	NA	CASSFSDPPQFF	TGTGCCAGCAGCTTTTCGGACCCACCGCAGTTCTTC
TRBV10-3	TRBJ1-2	many	NA	CAISESPGHYGYTF	TGTGCCATCAGTGAGTCGCCAGGGCACTATGGCTACACCTTC
TRBV6-6	TRBJ2-1	many	NA	CASAPNNEQFF	TGTGCCAGCGCCCCGAACAATGAGCAGTTCTTC
TRBV28	TRBJ1-2	many	NA	CASLRASYDGYTF	TGTGCCAGCCTAAGGGCGTCTTATGATGGCTACACCTTC
TRBV10-3	TRBJ1-5	many	NA	CAISETPTPQPQHF	TGTGCCATCAGTGAGACACCGACTCCTCAGCCCCAGCATTTT
TRBV7-2	TRBJ2-7	many	TRBD1	CASSLLTGGYEQYF	TGTGCCAGCAGCTTACTGACAGGGGGCTACGAGCAGTACTTC
TRBV28	TRBJ2-1	many	TRBD1	CASSFPLSDRGALDNEQFF	TGTGCCAGCAGTTTCCCCTTATCCGACAGGGGGGCGCTGGACAATGAGCAGTTCTTC
TRBV6-5	TRBJ2-3	many	NA	CASSYSRGRARGDTQYF	TGTGCCAGCAGTTACTCGAGGGGAAGGGCCCGGGGAGATACGCAGTATTTT
TRBV24-1	TRBJ2-2	many	NA	CATSDFGTGELFF	TGTGCCACCAGTGATTTCGGCACCGGGGAGCTGTTTTTT